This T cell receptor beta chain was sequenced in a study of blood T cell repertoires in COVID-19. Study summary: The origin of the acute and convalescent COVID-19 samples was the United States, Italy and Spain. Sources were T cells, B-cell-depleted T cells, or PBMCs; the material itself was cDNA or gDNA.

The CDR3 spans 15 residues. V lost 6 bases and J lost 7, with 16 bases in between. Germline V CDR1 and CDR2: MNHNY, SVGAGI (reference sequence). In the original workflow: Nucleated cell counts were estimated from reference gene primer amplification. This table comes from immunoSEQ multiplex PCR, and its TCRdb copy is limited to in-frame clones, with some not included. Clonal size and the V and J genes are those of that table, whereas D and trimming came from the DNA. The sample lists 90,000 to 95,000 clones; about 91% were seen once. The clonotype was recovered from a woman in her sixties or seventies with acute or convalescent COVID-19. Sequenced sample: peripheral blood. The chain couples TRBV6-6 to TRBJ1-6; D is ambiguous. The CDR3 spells CASSAERPSNSPLHF. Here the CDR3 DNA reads TGTGCCAGCAGCGCCGAGCGCCCATCAAATTCACCCCTCCACTTT.